This TCR beta chain appears in the sequencing data of a study of identical twins' blood T cells. The CDR3 consists of 17 residues. CDR1 is SGHRS, CDR2 YFSETQ, per germline. The trim removed 0 bases at V and 1 base at J, leaving 9 bases unmatched. From the 5' RACE reads, TCRdb called clonotypes with MiXCR, one entry per CDR3 protein. The data show about 370,000 distinct CDR3 sequences, roughly 27% seen once. The sequence was obtained from a woman aged 18 to 49 in good health. V gene TRBV5-1 combines with J gene TRBJ1-1, with TRBD1 matching over 7 bases. The source material was PBMCs. Here the CDR3 DNA reads TGCGCCAGCAGCTTGGTGTACAGGGGTATTGAGAACACTGAAGCTTTCTTT. Translated: CASSLVYRGIENTEAFF. The full variable domain, rest sourced from reference TRBV5-1 and TRBJ1-1, is KAGVTQTPRYLIKTRGQQVTLSCSPISGHRSVSWYQQTPGQGLQFLFEYFSETQRNKGNFPGRFSGRQFSNSRSEMNVSTLELGDSALYLCASSLVYRGIENTEAFFGQGTRLTVV.